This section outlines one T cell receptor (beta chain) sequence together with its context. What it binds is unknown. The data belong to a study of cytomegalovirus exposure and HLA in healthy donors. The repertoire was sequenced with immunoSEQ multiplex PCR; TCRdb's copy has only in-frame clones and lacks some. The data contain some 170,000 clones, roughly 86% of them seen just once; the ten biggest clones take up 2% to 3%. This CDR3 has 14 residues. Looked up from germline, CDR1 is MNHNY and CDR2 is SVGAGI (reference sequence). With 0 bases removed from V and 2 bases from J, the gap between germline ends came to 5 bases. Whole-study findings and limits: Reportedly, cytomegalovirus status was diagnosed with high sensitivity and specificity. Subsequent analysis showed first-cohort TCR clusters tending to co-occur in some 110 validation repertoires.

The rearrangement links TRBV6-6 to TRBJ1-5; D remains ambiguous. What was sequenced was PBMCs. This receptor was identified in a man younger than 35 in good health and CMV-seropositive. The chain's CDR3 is CASSYSTGNQPQHF. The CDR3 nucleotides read TGTGCCAGCAGTTACTCGACTGGCAATCAGCCCCAGCATTTT.